This TCR beta chain is drawn from a study of neoadjuvant anti-PD-1 for oral cavity cancer. The overall study: Nivolumab at 3 mg/kg was mostly given biweekly, three to four doses, pre-surgery.

Using immunoSEQ multiplex PCR, the repertoire was profiled, and TCRdb retains in-frame clones only, with some absent. This sample has approximately 15,000 clones, with 60% to 80% found just once. The CDR3 extends over 13 amino acids. Per germline, CDR1 MGHRA and CDR2 YSYEKL. Unmatched junction bases numbered 7, after V lost 3 bases and J lost 8 bases. Sample time point: after neoadjuvant nivolumab, at surgical resection. The J gene is TRBJ2-7, the V gene TRBV4-1, with TRBD1 identical over 7 bases. This receptor was taken from a person aged 35-79 years with oral cavity squamous cell carcinoma. The material was PBMCs, obtained after nivolumab (anti-PD-1) treatment. The CDR3 bases are TGCGCCAGCAGCCAGGAGACAGGGTTAAAGCAGTACTTC. Translated, it gives CASSQETGLKQYF.